This T cell receptor beta chain was identified in a study of cytomegalovirus exposure and HLA in healthy donors. The CDR3 is 16 amino acids. In germline, CDR1 is MRHNA, CDR2 SNTAGT. The V and J ends lost 4 bases and 5 bases, in that order; junction bases with no gene match: 12. Primers included in the PCR were 60 Vbeta and 13 Jbeta primers. Produced via immunoSEQ multiplex PCR; TCRdb's table is partial and in-frame only. The repertoire holds hundreds of thousands of clones, with 60% to 80% as singletons. The receptor's source is a male donor in good health and CMV-seronegative. Sequences were obtained from PBMCs. The chain recombines TRBV6-4 with TRBJ2-5, with 8 nucleotides matching TRBD1. The CDR3 DNA follows: TGTGCCAGCAGTGGTCGAGACAGGGGTGACGATGAGACCCAGTACTTC. It is translated as CASSGRDRGDDETQYF.